The T cell receptor beta chain under discussion was sequenced for a study of identifying expanded T cells in peripheral blood. Only in-frame clones appear in the TCRdb table, and some are missing; sequencing was by immunoSEQ multiplex PCR. The repertoire includes about 91,000 clones, about nine tenths of them detected once, and under 4.5% sits in the top ten. Overall study results and limits: Variance in clone template counts between approximately 2-week samples significantly increased with total template count across all healthy donors.

V was clipped by 2 bases and J by 3 bases, with 7 bases between them. The CDR3 runs 13 residues. Germline V CDR1 and CDR2: MNHNS, SASEGT. No infections or other immune events were documented during collection. About this clone: What it binds is not known.

The chain links TRBV6-1 to TRBJ1-1; D unclear. The material sequenced was blood. The TCR sequence derives from a person aged 18 to 75 in good health. The CDR3 is CASSELEYTEAFF. In DNA form, the CDR3 reads TGTGCCAGCAGTGAACTGGAATACACTGAAGCTTTCTTT.